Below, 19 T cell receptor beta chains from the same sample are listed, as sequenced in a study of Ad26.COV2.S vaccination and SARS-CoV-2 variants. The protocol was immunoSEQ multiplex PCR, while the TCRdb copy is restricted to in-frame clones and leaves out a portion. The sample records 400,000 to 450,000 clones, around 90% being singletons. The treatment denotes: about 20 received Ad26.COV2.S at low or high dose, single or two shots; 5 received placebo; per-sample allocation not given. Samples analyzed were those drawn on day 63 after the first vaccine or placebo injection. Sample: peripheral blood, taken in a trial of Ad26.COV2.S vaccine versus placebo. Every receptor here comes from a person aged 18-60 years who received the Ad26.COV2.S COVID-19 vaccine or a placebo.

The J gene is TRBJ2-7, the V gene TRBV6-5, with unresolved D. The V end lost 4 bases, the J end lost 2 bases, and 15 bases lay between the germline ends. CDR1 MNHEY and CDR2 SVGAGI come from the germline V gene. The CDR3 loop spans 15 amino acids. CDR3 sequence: CASSSLWAATYEQYF. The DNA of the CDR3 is TGTGCCAGCAGTTCCCTCTGGGCTGCAACCTACGAGCAGTACTTC.

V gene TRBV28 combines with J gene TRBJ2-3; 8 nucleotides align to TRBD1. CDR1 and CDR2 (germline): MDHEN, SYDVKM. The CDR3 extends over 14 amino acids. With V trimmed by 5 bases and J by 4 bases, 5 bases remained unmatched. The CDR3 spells CASSGQGESDTQYF. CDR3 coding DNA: TGTGCCAGCAGTGGACAGGGAGAGTCAGATACGCAGTATTTT.

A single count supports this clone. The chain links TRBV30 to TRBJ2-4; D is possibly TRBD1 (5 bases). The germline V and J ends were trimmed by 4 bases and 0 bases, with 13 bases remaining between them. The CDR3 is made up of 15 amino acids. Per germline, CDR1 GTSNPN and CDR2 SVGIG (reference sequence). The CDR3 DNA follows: TGTGCCTGGAAACCCTCAGGGCAAGCCAAAAACATTCAGTACTTC. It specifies CAWKPSGQAKNIQYF.

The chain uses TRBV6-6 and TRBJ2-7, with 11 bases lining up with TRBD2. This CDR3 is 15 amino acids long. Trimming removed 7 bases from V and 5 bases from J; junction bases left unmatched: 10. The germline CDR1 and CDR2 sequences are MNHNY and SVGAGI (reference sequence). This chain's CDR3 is CASTDSGRATHEQYF. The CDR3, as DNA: TGTGCCAGCACTGATAGCGGGAGGGCCACTCACGAGCAGTACTTC.

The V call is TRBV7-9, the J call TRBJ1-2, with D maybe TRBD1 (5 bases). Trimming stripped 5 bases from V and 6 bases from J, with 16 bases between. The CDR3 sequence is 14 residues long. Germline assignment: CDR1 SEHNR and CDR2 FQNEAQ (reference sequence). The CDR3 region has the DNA TGTGCCAGCAGCGCCTTCCGGGACGTCAATGGCTACACCTTC. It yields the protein CASSAFRDVNGYTF.

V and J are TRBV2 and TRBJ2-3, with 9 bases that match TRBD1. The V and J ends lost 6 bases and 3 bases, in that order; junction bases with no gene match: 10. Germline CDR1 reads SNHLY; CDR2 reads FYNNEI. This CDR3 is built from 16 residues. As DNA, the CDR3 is TGTGCCAGCAGACGGAAGGACAGGGGCATGACAGATACGCAGTATTTT. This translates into CASRRKDRGMTDTQYF.

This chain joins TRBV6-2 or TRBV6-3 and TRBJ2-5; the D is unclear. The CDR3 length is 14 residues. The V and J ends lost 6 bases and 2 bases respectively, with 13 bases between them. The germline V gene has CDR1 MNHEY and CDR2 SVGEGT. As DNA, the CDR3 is TGTGCCAGCAGCCTGGGTCACGGGCAAGAGACCCAGTACTTC. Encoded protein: CASSLGHGQETQYF.

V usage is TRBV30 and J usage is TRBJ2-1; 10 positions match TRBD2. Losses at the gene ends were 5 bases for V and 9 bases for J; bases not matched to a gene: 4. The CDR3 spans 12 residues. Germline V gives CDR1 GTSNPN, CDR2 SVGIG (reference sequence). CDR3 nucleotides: TGTGCCTGGTCTAGCGGGAGCTCTGAGCAGTTCTTC. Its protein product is CAWSSGSSEQFF.

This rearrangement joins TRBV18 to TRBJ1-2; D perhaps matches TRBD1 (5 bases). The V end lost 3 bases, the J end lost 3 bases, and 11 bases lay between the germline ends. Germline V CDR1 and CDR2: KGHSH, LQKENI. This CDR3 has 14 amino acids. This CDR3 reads CASSPADIDYGYTF. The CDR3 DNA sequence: TGTGCCAGCTCACCGGCGGACATCGACTATGGCTACACCTTC. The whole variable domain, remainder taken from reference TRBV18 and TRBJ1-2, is NAGVMQNPRHLVRRRGQEARLRCSPMKGHSHVYWYRQLPEEGLKFMVYLQKENIIDESGMPKERFSAEFPKEGPSILRIQQVVRGDSAAYFCASSPADIDYGYTFGSGTRLTVV.

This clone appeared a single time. CDR3 coding DNA: TGTGCCAGCAGTAGATGGGACACCCAGCCCCAGCATTTT. Its translation is CASSRWDTQPQHF. This sequence joins TRBV6-2 or TRBV6-3 and TRBJ1-5; tentative D call: TRBD1 (6 bases). Germline V gene lookup returns CDR1 MNHEY and CDR2 SVGEGT. There are 13 residues in the CDR3. V was trimmed by 5 bases and J by 7 bases, leaving 12 bases between them.

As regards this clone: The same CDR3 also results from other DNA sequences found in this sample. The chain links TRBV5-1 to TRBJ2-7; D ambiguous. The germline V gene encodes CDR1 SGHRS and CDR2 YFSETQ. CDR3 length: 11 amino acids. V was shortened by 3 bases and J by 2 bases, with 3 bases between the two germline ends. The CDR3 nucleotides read TGCGCCAGCAGCTCCGCCTACGAGCAGTACTTC. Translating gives CASSSAYEQYF.

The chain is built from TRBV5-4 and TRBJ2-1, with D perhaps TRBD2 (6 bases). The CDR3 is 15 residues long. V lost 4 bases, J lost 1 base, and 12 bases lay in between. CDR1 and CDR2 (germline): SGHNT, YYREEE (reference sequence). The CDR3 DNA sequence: TGTGCCAGCAGCCCCTACGGGGGTTCCTACAATGAGCAGTTCTTC. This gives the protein CASSPYGGSYNEQFF.

The CDR3 is CASSPTADQPQHF. The CDR3 coding sequence is TGTGCCAGCTCACCGACAGCTGATCAGCCCCAGCATTTT. The genes are TRBV18 and TRBJ1-5, with D tentatively TRBD1 (5 bases). Trimming took 3 bases from V and 5 from J, leaving 8 bases between them. Germline CDR1 KGHSH, CDR2 LQKENI. CDR3 length equals 13 residues.

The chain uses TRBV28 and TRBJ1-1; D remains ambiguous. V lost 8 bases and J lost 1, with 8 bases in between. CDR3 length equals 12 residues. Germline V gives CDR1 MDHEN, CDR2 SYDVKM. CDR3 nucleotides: TGTGCCAGCCAAAGTACGAACACTGAAGCTTTCTTT. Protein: CASQSTNTEAFF.

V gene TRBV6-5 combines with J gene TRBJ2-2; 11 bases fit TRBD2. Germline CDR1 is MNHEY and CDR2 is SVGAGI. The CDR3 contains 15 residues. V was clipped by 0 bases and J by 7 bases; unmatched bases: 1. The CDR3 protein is CASSYSGTSGGELFF. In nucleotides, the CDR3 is TGTGCCAGCAGTTACTCTGGGACTAGCGGCGGGGAGCTGTTTTTT.

For the CDR3, the DNA is TGTGCCACCAGCGGATCCCCCGGTGACCGCAATGAGCAGTTCTTC. This codes for CATSGSPGDRNEQFF. The chain links TRBV15 to TRBJ2-1; D gene uncertain. Germline CDR1 and CDR2: LNHNV and YYDKDF (reference sequence). V was shortened by 5 bases and J by 6 bases, with 17 bases between the two germline ends. This CDR3 has 15 amino acids.

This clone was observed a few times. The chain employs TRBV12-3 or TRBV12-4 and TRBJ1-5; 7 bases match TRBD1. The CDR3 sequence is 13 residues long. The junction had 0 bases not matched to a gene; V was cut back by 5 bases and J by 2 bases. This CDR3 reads CASSTGGNQPQHF. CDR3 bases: TGTGCCAGCAGTACAGGGGGCAATCAGCCCCAGCATTTT.

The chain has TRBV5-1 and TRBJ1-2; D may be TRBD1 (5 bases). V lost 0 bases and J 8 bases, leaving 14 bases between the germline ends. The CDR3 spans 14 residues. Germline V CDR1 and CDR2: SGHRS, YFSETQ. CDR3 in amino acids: CASSLVSPGQGYTF. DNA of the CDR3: TGCGCCAGCAGCTTGGTTTCCCCAGGGCAAGGCTACACCTTC.

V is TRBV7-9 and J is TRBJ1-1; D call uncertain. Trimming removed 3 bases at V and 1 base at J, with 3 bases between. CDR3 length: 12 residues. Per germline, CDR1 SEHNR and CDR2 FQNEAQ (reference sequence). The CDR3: CASSFRNTEAFF. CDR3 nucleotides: TGTGCCAGCAGCTTTAGGAACACTGAAGCTTTCTTT. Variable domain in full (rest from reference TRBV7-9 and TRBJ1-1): DTGVSQNPRHKITKRGQNVTFRCDPISEHNRLYWYRQTLGQGPEFLTYFQNEAQLEKSRLLSDRFSAERPKGSFSTLEIQRTEQGDSAMYLCASSFRNTEAFFGQGTRLTVV.